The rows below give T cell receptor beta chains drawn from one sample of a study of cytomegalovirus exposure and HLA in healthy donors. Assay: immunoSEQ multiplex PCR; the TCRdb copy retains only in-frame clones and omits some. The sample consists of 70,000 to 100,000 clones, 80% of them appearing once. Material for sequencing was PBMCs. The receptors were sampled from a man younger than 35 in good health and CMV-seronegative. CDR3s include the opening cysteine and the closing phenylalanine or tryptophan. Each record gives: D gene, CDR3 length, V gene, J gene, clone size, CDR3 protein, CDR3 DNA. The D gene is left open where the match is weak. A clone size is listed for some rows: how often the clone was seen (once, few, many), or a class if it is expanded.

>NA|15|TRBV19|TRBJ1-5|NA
CASSIWGLGNQPQHF
TGTGCCAGTAGTATCTGGGGGCTAGGAAATCAGCCCCAGCATTTT
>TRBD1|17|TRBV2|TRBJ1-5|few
CASNTDRGLPGNQPQHF
TGTGCCAGCAACACGGACAGGGGGCTCCCGGGCAATCAGCCCCAGCATTTT
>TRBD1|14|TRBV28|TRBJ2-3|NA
CASSEDRGTDTQYF
TGTGCCAGCAGTGAAGACAGGGGCACAGATACGCAGTATTTT
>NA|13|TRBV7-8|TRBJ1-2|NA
CASSLRQQEGYTF
TGTGCCAGCAGCTTACGACAGCAGGAAGGCTACACCTTC
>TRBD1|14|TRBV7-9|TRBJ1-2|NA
CASSTWTGIYGYTF
TGTGCCAGCAGCACCTGGACAGGAATCTATGGCTACACCTTC
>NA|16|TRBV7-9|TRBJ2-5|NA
CASSPPQGYSSETQYF
TGTGCCAGCAGCCCACCCCAGGGCTACTCATCGGAGACCCAGTACTTC
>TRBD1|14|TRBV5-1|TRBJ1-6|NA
CASRGGTGNSPLHF
TGCGCCAGCAGAGGAGGGACAGGTAATTCACCCCTCCACTTT
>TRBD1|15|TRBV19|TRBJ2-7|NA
CASSAETGSTYEQYF
TGTGCCAGTAGTGCAGAGACAGGGTCAACCTACGAGCAGTACTTC
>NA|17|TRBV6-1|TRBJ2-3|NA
CASSGRTGRGPTDTQYF
TGTGCCAGCAGTGGGCGTACTGGGCGGGGGCCCACAGATACGCAGTATTTT
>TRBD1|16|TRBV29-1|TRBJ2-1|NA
CSVEAGDRGVRNEQFF
TGCAGCGTTGAAGCAGGGGACAGGGGTGTAAGGAATGAGCAGTTCTTC
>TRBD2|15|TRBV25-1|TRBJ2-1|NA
CASSPGTSGVGEQFF
TGTGCCAGCAGTCCCGGGACTAGCGGGGTAGGTGAGCAGTTCTTC
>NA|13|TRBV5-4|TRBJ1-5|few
CASSQDWGEPQHF
TGTGCCAGCAGCCAAGATTGGGGGGAGCCCCAGCATTTT
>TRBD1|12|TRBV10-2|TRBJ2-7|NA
CASTGGPYEQYF
TGCGCCAGTACAGGGGGACCCTACGAGCAGTACTTC
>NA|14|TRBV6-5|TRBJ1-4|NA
CASSLTATNEKLFF
TGTGCCAGCAGTTTGACAGCAACTAATGAAAAACTGTTTTTT
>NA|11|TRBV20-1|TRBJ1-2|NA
CSFYRAYGYTF
TGCAGTTTTTACAGGGCGTATGGCTACACCTTC
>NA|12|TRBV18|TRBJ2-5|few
CASSDPTETQYF
TGTGCCAGCTCAGATCCTACGGAGACCCAGTACTTC
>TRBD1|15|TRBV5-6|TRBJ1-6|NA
CASSSRAGGNSPLHF
TGTGCCAGCAGCTCGCGGGCAGGGGGTAATTCACCCCTCCACTTT
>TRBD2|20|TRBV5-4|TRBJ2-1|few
CASSPQGLATIVPSYNEQFF
TGTGCCAGCAGCCCCCAGGGACTAGCAACAATCGTACCCTCCTACAATGAGCAGTTCTTC
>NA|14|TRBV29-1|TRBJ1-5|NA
CSVVVGGNAQPQHF
TGCAGCGTTGTGGTTGGGGGGAACGCTCAGCCCCAGCATTTT